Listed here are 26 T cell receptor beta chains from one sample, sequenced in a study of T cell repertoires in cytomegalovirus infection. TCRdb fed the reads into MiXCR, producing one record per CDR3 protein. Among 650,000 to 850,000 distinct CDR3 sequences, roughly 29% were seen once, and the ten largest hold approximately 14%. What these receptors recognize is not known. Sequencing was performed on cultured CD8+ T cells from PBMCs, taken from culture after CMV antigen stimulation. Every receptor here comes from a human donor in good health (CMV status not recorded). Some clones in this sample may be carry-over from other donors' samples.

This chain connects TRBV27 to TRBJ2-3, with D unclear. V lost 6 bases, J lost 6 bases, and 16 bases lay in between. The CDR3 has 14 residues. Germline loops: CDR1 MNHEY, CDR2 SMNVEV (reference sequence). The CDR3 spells CASSPTRARDTQYF. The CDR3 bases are TGTGCCAGCAGCCCGACTCGTGCGAGGGATACGCAGTATTTT.

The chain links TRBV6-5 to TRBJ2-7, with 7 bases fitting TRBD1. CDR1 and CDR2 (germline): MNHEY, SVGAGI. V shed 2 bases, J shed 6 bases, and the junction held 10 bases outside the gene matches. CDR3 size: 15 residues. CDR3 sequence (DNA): TGTGCCAGCAGTTACGGCGAGACAGGGACCGCCGAGCAGTACTTC. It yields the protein CASSYGETGTAEQYF.

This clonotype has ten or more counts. CDR3 protein: CSAELYGVGTDTQYF. The CDR3 coding sequence is TGCAGTGCCGAGCTCTATGGGGTGGGCACAGATACGCAGTATTTT. The chain employs TRBV20-1 and TRBJ2-3; D call uncertain. The germline CDR1 and CDR2 sequences are DFQATT and SNEGSKA (reference sequence). V dropped 6 bases and J dropped 1 base, with 17 bases sitting between them. The CDR3 contains 15 residues.

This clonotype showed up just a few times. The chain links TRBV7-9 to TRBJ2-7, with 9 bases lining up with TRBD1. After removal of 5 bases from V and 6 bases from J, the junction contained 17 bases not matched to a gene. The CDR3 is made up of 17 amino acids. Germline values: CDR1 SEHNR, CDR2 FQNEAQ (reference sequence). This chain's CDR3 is CASSQTGYRGPDFEQYF. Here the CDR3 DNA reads TGTGCCAGCAGCCAGACCGGATACAGGGGGCCCGACTTCGAGCAGTACTTC.

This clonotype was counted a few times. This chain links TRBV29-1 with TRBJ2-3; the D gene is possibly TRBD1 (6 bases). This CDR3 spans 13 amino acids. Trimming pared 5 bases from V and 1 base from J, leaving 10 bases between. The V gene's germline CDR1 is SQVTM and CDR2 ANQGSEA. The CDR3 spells CSVNRVGTDTQYF. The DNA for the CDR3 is TGCAGCGTTAACAGGGTGGGCACAGATACGCAGTATTTT.

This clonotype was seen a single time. The CDR3 DNA follows: TGCGCCAGCAGCCAAGATTTAGGGGGACTCCAAGAGACCCAGTACTTC. Residues: CASSQDLGGLQETQYF. The chain is built from TRBV4-1 and TRBJ2-5, with D perhaps assigned TRBD1 or TRBD2 (6 bases each). The CDR3 sequence is 16 residues long. Per the germline V gene, CDR1 is MGHRA and CDR2 is YSYEKL. Trimming stripped 0 bases from V and 1 base from J, with 12 bases between.

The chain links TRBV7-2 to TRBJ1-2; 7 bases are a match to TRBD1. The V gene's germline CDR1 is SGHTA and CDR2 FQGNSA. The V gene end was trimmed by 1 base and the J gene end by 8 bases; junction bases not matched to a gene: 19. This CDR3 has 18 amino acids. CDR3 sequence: CASSLGPGIGGALGGYTF. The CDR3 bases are TGTGCCAGCAGCTTAGGCCCCGGGATAGGGGGCGCTTTGGGCGGCTACACCTTC.

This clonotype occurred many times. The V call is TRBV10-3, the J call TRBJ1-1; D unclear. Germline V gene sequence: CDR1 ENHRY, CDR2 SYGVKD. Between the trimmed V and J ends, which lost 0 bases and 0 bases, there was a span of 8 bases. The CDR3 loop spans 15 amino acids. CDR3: CAISESGGMNTEAFF. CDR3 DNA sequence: TGTGCCATCAGTGAGTCGGGCGGAATGAACACTGAAGCTTTCTTT.

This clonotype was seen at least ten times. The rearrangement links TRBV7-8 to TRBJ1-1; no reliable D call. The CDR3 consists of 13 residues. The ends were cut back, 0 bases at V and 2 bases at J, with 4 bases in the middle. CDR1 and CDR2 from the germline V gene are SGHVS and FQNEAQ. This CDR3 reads CASSLADNTEAFF. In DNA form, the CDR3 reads TGTGCCAGCAGCTTAGCAGATAACACTGAAGCTTTCTTT. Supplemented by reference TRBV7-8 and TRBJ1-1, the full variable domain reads GAGVSQSPRYKVAKRGQDVALRCDPISGHVSLFWYQQALGQGPEFLTYFQNEAQLDKSGLPSDRFFAERPEGSVSTLKIQRTQQEDSAVYLCASSLADNTEAFFGQGTRLTVV.

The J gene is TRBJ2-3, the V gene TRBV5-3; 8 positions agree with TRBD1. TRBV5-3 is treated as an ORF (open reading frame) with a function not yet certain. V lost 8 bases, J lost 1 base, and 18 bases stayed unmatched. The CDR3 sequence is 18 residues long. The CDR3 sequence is CASNPKLRGRGGTDTQYF. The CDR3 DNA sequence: TGTGCCAGCAACCCCAAACTCAGGGGGCGCGGGGGCACAGATACGCAGTATTTT.

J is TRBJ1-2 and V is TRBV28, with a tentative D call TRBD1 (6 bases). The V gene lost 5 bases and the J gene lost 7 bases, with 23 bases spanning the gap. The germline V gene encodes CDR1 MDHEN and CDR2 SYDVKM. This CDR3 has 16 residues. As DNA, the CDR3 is TGTGCCAGCAGTCTAGTTGCACAGGGTCCGGGGTCTGGCTACACCTTC. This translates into CASSLVAQGPGSGYTF.

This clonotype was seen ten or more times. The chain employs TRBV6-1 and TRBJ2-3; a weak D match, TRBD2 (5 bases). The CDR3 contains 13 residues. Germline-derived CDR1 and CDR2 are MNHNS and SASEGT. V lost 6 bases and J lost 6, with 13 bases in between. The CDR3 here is CASRRGPRDTQYF. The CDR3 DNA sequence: TGTGCCAGCAGGCGCGGGCCGAGGGATACGCAGTATTTT.

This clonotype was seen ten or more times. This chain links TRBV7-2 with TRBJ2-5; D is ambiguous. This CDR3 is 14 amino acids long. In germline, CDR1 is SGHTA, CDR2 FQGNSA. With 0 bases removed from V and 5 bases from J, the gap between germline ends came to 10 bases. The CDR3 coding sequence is TGTGCCAGCAGCTTAGCGACGGTATCCGAGACCCAGTACTTC. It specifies CASSLATVSETQYF.

The CDR3 sequence is CASSFQAGATDTQYF. Written as DNA, the CDR3 is TGTGCCAGCAGCTTCCAAGCGGGGGCCACAGATACGCAGTATTTT. This sequence joins TRBV9 and TRBJ2-3; 8 bases agree with TRBD2. The V gene end was trimmed by 4 bases and the J gene end by 2 bases; junction bases not matched to a gene: 6. CDR3 length: 15 residues. Germline V CDR1 and CDR2: SGDLS, YYNGEE.

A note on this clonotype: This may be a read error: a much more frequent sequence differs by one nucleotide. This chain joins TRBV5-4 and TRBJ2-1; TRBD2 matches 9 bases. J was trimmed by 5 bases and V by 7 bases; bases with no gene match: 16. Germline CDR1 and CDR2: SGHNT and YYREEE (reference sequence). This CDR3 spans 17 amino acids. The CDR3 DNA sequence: TGTGCCAGCGGCCCCTATTATCTAGCGGGGCGAAACAATGAGCAGTTCTTC. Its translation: CASGPYYLAGRNNEQFF.

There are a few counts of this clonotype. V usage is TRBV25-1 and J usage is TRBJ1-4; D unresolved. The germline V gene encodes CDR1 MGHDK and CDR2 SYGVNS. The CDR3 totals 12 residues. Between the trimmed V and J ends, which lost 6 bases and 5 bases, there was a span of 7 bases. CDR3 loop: CASRRQNEKLFF. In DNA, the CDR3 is TGTGCCAGCAGAAGACAAAATGAAAAACTGTTTTTT.

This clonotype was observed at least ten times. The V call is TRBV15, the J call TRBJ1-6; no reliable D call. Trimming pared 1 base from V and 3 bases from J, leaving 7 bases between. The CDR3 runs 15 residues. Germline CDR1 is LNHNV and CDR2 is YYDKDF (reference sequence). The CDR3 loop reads CATSRGEFYNSPLHF. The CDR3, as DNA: TGTGCCACCAGCAGAGGAGAATTCTATAATTCACCCCTCCACTTT.

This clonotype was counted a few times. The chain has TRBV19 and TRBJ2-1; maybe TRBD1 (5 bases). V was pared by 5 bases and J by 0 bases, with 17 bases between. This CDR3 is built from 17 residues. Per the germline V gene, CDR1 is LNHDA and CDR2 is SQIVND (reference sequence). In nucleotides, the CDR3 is TGTGCCAGTAGTTCCCGCCAGGGCTTTAGCTCCTACAATGAGCAGTTCTTC. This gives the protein CASSSRQGFSSYNEQFF.

The CDR3 spells CASCGQGAYEQYV. The CDR3 DNA is TGTGCCAGCTGCGGGCAGGGGGCCTACGAGCAGTACGTC. The genes are TRBV6-2 or TRBV6-3 and TRBJ2-7, with 7 bases lining up with TRBD1. This CDR3 has 13 residues. V lost 8 bases to trimming and J lost 2 bases; unmatched junction nucleotides: 6. CDR1 is MNHEY, CDR2 SVGEGT, per germline.

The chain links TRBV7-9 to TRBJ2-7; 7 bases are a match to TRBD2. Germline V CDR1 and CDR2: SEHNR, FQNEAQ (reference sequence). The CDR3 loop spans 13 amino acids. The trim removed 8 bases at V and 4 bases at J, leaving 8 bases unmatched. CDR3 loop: CASGLVVPYEQYV. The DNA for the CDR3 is TGTGCCAGCGGACTAGTAGTTCCTTACGAGCAGTACGTC.

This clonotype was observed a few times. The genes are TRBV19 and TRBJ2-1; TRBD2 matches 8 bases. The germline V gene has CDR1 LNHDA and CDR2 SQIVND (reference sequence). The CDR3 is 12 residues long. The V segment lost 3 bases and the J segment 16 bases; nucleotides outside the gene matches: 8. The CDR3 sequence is CASSIGGTSLFF. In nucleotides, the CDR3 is TGTGCCAGTAGTATCGGCGGGACTAGTTTATTCTTC.

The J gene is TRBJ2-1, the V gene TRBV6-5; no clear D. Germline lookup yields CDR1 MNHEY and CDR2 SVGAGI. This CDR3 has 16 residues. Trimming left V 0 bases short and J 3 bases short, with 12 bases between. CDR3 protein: CASSYSGSTLYNEQFF. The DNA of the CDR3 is TGTGCCAGCAGTTACTCGGGGTCAACTCTCTACAATGAGCAGTTCTTC.

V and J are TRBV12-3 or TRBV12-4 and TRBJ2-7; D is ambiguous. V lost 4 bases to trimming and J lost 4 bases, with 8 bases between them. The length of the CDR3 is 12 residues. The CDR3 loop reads CASSYRPYEQYF. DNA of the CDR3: TGTGCCAGCAGTTATCGGCCGTACGAGCAGTACTTC.

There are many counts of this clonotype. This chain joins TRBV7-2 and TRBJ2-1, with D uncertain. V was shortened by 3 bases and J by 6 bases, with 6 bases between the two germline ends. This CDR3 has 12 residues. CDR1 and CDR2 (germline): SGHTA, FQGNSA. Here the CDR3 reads CASSFRSNEQFF. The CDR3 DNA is TGTGCCAGCAGCTTCAGGAGCAATGAGCAGTTCTTC.

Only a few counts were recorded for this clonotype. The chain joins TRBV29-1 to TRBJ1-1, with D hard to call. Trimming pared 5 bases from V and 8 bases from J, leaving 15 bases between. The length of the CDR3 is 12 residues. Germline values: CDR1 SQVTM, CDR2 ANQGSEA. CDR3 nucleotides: TGCAGCGTTCCTGTGGGGAGGATCGAAGCTTTCTTT. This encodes CSVPVGRIEAFF.

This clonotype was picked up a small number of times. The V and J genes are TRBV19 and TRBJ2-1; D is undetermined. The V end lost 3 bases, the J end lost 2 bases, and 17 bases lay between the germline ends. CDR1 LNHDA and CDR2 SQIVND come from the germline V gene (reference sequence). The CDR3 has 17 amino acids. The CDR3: CASSIPPLSYAYNEQFF. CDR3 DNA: TGTGCCAGTAGTATTCCCCCTCTCAGCTATGCCTACAATGAGCAGTTCTTC.